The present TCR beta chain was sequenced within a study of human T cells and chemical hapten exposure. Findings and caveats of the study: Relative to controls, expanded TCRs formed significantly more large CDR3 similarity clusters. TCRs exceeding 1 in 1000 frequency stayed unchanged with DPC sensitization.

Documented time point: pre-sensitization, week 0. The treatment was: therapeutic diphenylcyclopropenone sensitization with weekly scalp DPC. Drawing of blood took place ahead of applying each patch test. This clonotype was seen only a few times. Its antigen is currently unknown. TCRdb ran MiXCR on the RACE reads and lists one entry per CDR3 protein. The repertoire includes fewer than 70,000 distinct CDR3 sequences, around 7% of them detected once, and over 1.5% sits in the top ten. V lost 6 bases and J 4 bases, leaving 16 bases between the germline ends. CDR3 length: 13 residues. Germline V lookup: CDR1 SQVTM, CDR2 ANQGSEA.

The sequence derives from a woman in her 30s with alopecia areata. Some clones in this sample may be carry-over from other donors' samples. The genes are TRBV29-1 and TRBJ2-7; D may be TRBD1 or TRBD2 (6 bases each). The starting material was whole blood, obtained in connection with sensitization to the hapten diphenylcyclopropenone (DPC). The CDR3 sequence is CSVRGVDGYEQYF. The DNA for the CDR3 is TGCAGCGTAAGGGGGGTGGATGGATACGAGCAGTACTTC.